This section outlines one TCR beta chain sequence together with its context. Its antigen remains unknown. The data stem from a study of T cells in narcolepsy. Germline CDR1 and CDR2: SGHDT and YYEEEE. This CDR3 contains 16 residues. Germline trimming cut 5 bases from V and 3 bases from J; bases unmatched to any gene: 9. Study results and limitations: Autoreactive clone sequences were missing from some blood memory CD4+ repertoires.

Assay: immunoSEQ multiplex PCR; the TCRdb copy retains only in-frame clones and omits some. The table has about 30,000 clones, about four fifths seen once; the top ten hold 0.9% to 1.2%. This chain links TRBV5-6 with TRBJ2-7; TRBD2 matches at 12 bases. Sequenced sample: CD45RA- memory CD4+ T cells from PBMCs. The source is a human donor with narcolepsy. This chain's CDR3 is CASSPLGLAGNYEQYF. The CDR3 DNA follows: TGTGCCAGCAGTCCCCTGGGACTAGCGGGCAACTACGAGCAGTACTTC.